The T cell receptor beta chain under discussion was sequenced for a study of tumour-infiltrating T cells in Burkitt lymphoma. Study context: Productive clonality predicted overall and progression-free survival.

The CDR3 is 15 amino acids. Trimming cost V 1 base and J 8 bases; bases outside gene matches: 5. The germline gives CDR1 SGHVS, CDR2 FQNEAQ. Generated by immunoSEQ multiplex PCR, the TCRdb table keeps only in-frame clones and is missing some. Of 2,000 to 2,500 clones listed, about three quarters are singletons. This clone appeared a few times. Sequencing input: tumor tissue. The chain links TRBV7-8 to TRBJ2-1, with TRBD2 matching over 10 bases. The sequence was collected from a human donor with diffuse large B-cell lymphoma. The CDR3 sequence is CASSLGWLAGDEQFF. The CDR3 coding sequence is TGTGCCAGCAGCTTAGGATGGCTAGCGGGAGATGAGCAGTTCTTC.